This T cell receptor (beta chain) was retrieved from a study of cytomegalovirus exposure and HLA in healthy donors. Vbeta (60) and Jbeta (13) primers were used in the PCR. Only in-frame clones appear in the TCRdb table, and some are missing; sequencing was by immunoSEQ multiplex PCR. Of 130,000 or so clones detected, around 77% appear once; the ten largest clones hold around 5%. The sequencing sample was made of PBMCs. This TCR came from a man aged 25-40 years in good health and CMV-seronegative.

The chain's CDR3 is CASSPSQKWETQYF. In DNA, the CDR3 is TGTGCCAGTAGTCCGTCACAGAAGTGGGAGACCCAGTACTTC. The chain has TRBV19 and TRBJ2-5; no definite D call. The germline V gene has CDR1 LNHDA and CDR2 SQIVND (reference sequence). The CDR3 runs to 14 residues. Trimming cost V 5 bases and J 5 bases, with 15 bases left between them.